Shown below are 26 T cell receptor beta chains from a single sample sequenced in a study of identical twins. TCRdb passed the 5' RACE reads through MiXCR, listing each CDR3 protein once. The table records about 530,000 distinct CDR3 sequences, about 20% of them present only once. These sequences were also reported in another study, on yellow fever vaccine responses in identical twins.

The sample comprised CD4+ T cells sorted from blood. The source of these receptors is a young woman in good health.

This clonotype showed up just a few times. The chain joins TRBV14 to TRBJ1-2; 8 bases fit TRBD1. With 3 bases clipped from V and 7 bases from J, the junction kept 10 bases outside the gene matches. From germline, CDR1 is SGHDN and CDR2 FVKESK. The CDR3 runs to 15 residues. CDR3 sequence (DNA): TGTGCCAGCAGCCAGTTTTCCGGGACAGGTGGTGGCTACACCTTC. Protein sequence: CASSQFSGTGGGYTF.

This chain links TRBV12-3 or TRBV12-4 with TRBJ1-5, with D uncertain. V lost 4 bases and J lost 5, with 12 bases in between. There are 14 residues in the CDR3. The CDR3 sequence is CASSSSAEYQPQHF. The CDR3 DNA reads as TGTGCCAGCAGTTCCTCCGCGGAGTATCAGCCCCAGCATTTT.

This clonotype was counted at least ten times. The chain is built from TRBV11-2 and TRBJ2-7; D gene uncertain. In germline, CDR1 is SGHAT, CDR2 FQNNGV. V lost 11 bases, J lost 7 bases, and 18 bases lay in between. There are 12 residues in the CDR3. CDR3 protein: CAPHGGVGEQYV. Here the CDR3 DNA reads TGTGCCCCCCACGGTGGGGTGGGGGAGCAGTACGTC.

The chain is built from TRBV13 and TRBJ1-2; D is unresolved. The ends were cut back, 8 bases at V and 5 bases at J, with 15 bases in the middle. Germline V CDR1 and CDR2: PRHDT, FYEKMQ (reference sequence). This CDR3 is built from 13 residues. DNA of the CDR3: TGTGCCAGCCGGACGGCCGCGGGTTATGGCTACACCTTC. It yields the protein CASRTAAGYGYTF.

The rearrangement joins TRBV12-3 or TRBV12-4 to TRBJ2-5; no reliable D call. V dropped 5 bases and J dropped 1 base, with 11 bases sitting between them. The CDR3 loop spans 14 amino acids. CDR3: CASSHTNSQETQYF. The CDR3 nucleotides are TGTGCCAGCAGTCATACGAATTCCCAAGAGACCCAGTACTTC.

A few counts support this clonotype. CDR3 DNA sequence: TGTGCCACCAGCAGAGGAGCGGGAGGAAGGACCGGGGAGCTGTTTTTT. Its translation: CATSRGAGGRTGELFF. The chain carries TRBV15 and TRBJ2-2; 9 nucleotides match TRBD2. The ends lost 1 base at V and 5 bases at J; junction bases unmatched: 5. The CDR3 runs 16 residues. The germline V gene encodes CDR1 LNHNV and CDR2 YYDKDF (reference sequence). The full variable domain, completed using reference TRBV15 and TRBJ2-2, is DAMVIQNPRYQVTQFGKPVTLSCSQTLNHNVMYWYQQKSSQAPKLLFHYYDKDFNNEADTPDNFQSRRPNTSFCFLDIRSPGLGDTAMYLCATSRGAGGRTGELFFGEGSRLTVL.

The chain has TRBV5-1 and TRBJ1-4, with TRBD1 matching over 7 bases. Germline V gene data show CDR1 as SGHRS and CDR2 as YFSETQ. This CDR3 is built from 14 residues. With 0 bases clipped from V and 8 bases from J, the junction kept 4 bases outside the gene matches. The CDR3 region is CASSLGRGGEKLFF. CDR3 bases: TGCGCCAGCAGCTTGGGCAGGGGGGGAGAAAAACTGTTTTTT.

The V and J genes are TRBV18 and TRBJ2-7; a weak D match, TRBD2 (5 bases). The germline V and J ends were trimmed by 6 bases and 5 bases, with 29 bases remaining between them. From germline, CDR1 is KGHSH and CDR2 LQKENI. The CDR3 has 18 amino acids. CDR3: CASSLRNELGVSFHEQYF. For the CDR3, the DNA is TGTGCCAGCTCCCTAAGGAACGAATTGGGAGTTTCGTTCCACGAGCAGTACTTC.

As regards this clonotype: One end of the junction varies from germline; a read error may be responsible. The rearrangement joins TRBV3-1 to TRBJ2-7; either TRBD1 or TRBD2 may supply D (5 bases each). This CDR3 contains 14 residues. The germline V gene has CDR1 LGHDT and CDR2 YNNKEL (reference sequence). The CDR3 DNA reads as TGTGCCGGCAGCCAAGCTTTGGGGGAATACGAGCAGTACTTC. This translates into CAGSQALGEYEQYF.

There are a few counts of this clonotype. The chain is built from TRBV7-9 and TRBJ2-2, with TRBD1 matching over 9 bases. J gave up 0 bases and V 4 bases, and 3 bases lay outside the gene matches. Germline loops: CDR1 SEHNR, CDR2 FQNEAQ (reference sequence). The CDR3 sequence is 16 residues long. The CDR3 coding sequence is TGTGCCAGCAGCTCCGACAGGGGGGCGAACACCGGGGAGCTGTTTTTT. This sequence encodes CASSSDRGANTGELFF.

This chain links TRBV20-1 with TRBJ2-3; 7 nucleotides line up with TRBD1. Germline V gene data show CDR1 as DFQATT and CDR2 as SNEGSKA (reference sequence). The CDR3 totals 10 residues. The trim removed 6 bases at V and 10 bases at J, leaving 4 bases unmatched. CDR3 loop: CSATGVAQYF. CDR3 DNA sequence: TGCAGTGCAACAGGGGTCGCGCAGTATTTT.

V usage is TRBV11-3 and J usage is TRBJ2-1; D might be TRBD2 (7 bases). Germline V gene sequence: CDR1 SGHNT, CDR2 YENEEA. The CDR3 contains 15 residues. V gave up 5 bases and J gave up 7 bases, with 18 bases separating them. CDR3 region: CASSAYRGALNEQFF. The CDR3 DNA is TGTGCCAGCAGCGCGTATCGGGGGGCACTTAATGAGCAGTTCTTC. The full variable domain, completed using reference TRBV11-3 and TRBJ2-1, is EAGVVQSPRYKIIEKKQPVAFWCNPISGHNTLYWYLQNLGQGPELLIRYENEEAVDDSQLPKDRFSAERLKGVDSTLKIQPAELGDSAVYLCASSAYRGALNEQFFGPGTRLTVL.

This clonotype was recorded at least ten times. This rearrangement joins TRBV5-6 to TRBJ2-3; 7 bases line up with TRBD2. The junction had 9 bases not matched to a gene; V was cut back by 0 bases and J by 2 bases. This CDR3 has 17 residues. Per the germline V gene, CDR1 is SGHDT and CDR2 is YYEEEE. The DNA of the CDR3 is TGTGCCAGCAGCTTGGTTGGGCTAGCGGAGTCCACAGATACGCAGTATTTT. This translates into CASSLVGLAESTDTQYF.

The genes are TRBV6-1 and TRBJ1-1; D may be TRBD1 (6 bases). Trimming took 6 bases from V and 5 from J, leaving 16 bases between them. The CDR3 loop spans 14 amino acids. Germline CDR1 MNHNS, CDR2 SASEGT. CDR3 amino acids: CASSPFQGLTEAFF. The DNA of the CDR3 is TGTGCCAGCAGCCCCTTTCAGGGGTTGACTGAAGCTTTCTTT.

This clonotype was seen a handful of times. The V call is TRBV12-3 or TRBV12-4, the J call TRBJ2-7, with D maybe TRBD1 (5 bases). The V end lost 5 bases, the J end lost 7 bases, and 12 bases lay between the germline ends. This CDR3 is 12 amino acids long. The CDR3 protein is CASSPTAGEQYV. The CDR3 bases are TGTGCCAGCAGTCCGACAGCTGGGGAGCAGTACGTC.

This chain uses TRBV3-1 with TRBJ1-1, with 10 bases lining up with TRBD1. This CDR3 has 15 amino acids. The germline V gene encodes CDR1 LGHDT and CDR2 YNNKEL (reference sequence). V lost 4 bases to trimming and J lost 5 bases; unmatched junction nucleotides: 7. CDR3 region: CASSPPGQGRTEAFF. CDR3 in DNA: TGTGCCAGCAGCCCACCGGGACAGGGGAGGACTGAAGCTTTCTTT.

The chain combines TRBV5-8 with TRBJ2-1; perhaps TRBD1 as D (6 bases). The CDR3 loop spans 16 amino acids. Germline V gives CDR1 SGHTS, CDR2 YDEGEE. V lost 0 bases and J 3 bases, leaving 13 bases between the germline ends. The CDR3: CASSLEGRGSYNEQFF. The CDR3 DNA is TGTGCCAGCAGCTTGGAAGGCAGGGGTAGCTACAATGAGCAGTTCTTC.

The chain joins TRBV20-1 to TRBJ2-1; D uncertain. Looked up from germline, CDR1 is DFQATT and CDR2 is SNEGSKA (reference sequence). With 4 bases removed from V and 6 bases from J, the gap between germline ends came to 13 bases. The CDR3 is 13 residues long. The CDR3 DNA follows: TGCAGTGCTATCACGACCCCCAGCAATGAGCAGTTCTTC. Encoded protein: CSAITTPSNEQFF.

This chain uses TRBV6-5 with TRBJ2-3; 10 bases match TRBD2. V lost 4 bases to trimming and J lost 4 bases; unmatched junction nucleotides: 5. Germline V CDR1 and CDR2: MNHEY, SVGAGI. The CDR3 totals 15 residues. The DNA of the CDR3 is TGTGCCAGCAGTTGGGGGACTAGCGACTCAGATACGCAGTATTTT. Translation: CASSWGTSDSDTQYF.

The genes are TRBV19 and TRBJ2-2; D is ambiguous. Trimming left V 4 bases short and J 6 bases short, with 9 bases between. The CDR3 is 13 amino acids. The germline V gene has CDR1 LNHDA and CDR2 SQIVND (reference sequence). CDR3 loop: CASSKFSAGELFF. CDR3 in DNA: TGTGCCAGTAGTAAGTTTTCGGCCGGGGAGCTGTTTTTT.

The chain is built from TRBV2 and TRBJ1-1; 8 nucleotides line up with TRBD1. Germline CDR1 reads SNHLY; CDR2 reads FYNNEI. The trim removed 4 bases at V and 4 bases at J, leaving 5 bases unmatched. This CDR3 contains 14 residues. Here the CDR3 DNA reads TGTGCCAGCAGTGGGAGGACAGGGCCCACTGAAGCTTTCTTT. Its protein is CASSGRTGPTEAFF.

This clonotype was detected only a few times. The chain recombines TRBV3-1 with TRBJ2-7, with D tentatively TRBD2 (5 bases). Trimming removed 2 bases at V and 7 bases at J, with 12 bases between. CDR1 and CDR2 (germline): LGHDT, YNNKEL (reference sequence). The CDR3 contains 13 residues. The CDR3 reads CASSQISTGEQYV. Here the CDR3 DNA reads TGTGCCAGCAGCCAAATTTCTACGGGGGAGCAGTACGTC.

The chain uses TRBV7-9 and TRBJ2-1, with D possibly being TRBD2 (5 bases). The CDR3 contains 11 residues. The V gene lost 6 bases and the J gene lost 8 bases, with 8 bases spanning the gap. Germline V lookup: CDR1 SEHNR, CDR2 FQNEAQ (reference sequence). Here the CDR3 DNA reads TGTGCCAGCAGGAGCGGTGATGAGCAGTTCTTC. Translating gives CASRSGDEQFF.

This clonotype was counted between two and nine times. Here the CDR3 DNA reads TGTGCCAGCAGCGACTTCAGGGGTTATGGCTACACCTTC. Translated: CASSDFRGYGYTF. The V and J genes are TRBV9 and TRBJ1-2; the D gene is possibly TRBD1 (6 bases). Germline V gene lookup returns CDR1 SGDLS and CDR2 YYNGEE. V dropped 3 bases and J dropped 5 bases, with 11 bases sitting between them. This CDR3 has 13 amino acids.

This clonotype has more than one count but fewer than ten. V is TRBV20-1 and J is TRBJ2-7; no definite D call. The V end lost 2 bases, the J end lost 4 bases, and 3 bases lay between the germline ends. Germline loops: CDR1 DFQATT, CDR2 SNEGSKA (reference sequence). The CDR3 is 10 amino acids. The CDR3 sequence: CSARLYEQYF. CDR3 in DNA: TGCAGTGCTAGATTATACGAGCAGTACTTC.

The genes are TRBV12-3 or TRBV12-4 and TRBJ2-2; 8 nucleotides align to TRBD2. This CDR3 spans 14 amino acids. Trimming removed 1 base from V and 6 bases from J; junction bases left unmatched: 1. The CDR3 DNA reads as TGTGCCAGCAGTTTAGAACTAGCGGCCGGGGAGCTGTTTTTT. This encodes CASSLELAAGELFF.